The 20 T cell receptor beta chains below come from one sample, sequenced in a study of cytomegalovirus exposure and HLA in healthy donors. Profiled with immunoSEQ multiplex PCR; TCRdb holds only in-frame clones, not every one. Of around 60,000 clones detected, 90% to 97% appear once; the ten largest clones hold 0.9% to 1.5%. Sequenced input: PBMCs. Receptors were obtained from a woman between 18 and 29 years old in good health and CMV-seronegative.

The rearrangement joins TRBV11-2 to TRBJ1-3; D unclear. Germline V gene data show CDR1 as SGHAT and CDR2 as FQNNGV. The CDR3 consists of 15 residues. Between the trimmed V and J ends, which lost 4 bases and 0 bases, there was a span of 10 bases. CDR3 amino acids: CASSYLLASGNTIYF. As DNA, the CDR3 is TGTGCCAGCAGCTATCTTCTAGCCTCTGGAAACACCATATATTTT.

The rearrangement joins TRBV7-9 to TRBJ2-5; 12 bases align to TRBD1. J gave up 2 bases and V 3 bases, and 4 bases lay outside the gene matches. In germline, CDR1 is SEHNR, CDR2 FQNEAQ (reference sequence). The CDR3 has 16 amino acids. The CDR3 DNA is TGTGCCAGCAGCTTGGGACAGGGGGCTGAGCAAGAGACCCAGTACTTC. As protein: CASSLGQGAEQETQYF.

The gene calls are TRBV28 and TRBJ1-5; 10 bases are a match to TRBD1. CDR1 is MDHEN and CDR2 is SYDVKM in the germline V gene. The CDR3 is 15 residues long. Germline trimming cut 6 bases from V and 3 bases from J; bases unmatched to any gene: 5. In DNA form, the CDR3 reads TGTGCCAGCAGCCTAGGGACAGGGGACAATCAGCCCCAGCATTTT. This gives the protein CASSLGTGDNQPQHF.

The chain carries TRBV2 and TRBJ2-5, with a tentative D call TRBD2 (6 bases). This CDR3 region has 14 residues. Per the germline V gene, CDR1 is SNHLY and CDR2 is FYNNEI. V lost 6 bases and J 5 bases, leaving 16 bases between the germline ends. CDR3 amino acids: CASRGTSPVETQYF. CDR3 coding DNA: TGTGCCAGCAGAGGAACTAGCCCAGTGGAGACCCAGTACTTC. Full variable domain (remainder filled in from reference TRBV2 and TRBJ2-5): EPEVTQTPSHQVTQMGQEVILRCVPISNHLYFYWYRQILGQKVEFLVSFYNNEISEKSEIFDDQFSVERPDGSNFTLKIRSTKLEDSAMYFCASRGTSPVETQYFGPGTRLLVL.

The CDR3 here is CASRGDSNQPQHF. In nucleotides, the CDR3 is TGTGCCTCCAGGGGCGATAGCAATCAGCCCCAGCATTTT. V usage is TRBV2 and J usage is TRBJ1-5; TRBD1 is a possible D gene (6 bases). The CDR3 runs to 13 residues. The germline CDR1 and CDR2 sequences are SNHLY and FYNNEI. Trimming shortened V by 11 bases and J by 0 bases, and 11 bases separated the two germline ends. Full variable domain (remainder filled in from reference TRBV2 and TRBJ1-5): EPEVTQTPSHQVTQMGQEVILRCVPISNHLYFYWYRQILGQKVEFLVSFYNNEISEKSEIFDDQFSVERPDGSNFTLKIRSTKLEDSAMYFCASRGDSNQPQHFGDGTRLSIL.

V is TRBV4-3 and J is TRBJ2-1; TRBD2 might be the D (5 bases). This CDR3 comprises 15 residues. The V end was cut by 4 bases, the J end by 2 bases, with 12 bases between. The germline V gene has CDR1 LGHNA and CDR2 YSLEER. CDR3 in DNA: TGCGCCAGCAGCCCCTTAGCGCCTGCCTACAATGAGCAGTTCTTC. Amino acid sequence: CASSPLAPAYNEQFF.

The chain carries TRBV19 and TRBJ2-3; 8 positions match TRBD2. CDR1 and CDR2 (germline): LNHDA, SQIVND (reference sequence). This CDR3 is built from 16 residues. The V and J ends lost 5 bases and 3 bases, in that order; junction bases with no gene match: 10. CDR3 in DNA: TGTGCCAGTAGTTATCCCGGGACTAGGCCAACAGATACGCAGTATTTT. Translating it yields CASSYPGTRPTDTQYF.

The V and J genes are TRBV4-3 and TRBJ1-1, with D unresolved. V lost 0 bases and J lost 7, with 12 bases in between. Germline CDR1 and CDR2: LGHNA and YSLEER. This CDR3 comprises 14 residues. Here the CDR3 DNA reads TGCGCCAGCAGCCAAGATCTTAAATTCGGTGAAGCTTTCTTT. Translating gives CASSQDLKFGEAFF.

CDR3 region: CASSQNRGAYEQYF. The CDR3 DNA follows: TGTGCCAGCAGCCAAAACAGGGGGGCCTACGAGCAGTACTTC. The V and J genes are TRBV14 and TRBJ2-7, with TRBD1 matching 8 bases. V lost 2 bases to trimming and J lost 2 bases; unmatched junction nucleotides: 2. Germline CDR1 and CDR2: SGHDN and FVKESK. This CDR3 spans 14 amino acids.

V is TRBV7-2 and J is TRBJ2-3; the D is unclear. Trimming left V 1 base short and J 6 bases short, with 14 bases between. The CDR3 is made up of 15 amino acids. The germline gives CDR1 SGHTA, CDR2 FQGNSA. CDR3 nucleotides: TGTGCCAGCAGCTTAGATTTGGCAGGTCAGGATACGCAGTATTTT. This translates into CASSLDLAGQDTQYF.

This chain uses TRBV14 with TRBJ1-4; 10 bases align to TRBD1. CDR3 size: 14 residues. Germline lookup yields CDR1 SGHDN and CDR2 FVKESK. V gave up 4 bases and J gave up 8 bases; unmatched junction bases: 4. The DNA of the CDR3 is TGTGCCAGCAGCCGACCGGGACAGGGGGAAAAACTGTTTTTT. This encodes CASSRPGQGEKLFF.

The table lists this clone with a few counts. The chain carries TRBV6-1 and TRBJ1-2; 8 bases fit TRBD1. The V and J ends lost 6 bases and 8 bases, in that order; junction bases with no gene match: 8. The CDR3 totals 13 residues. Germline CDR1 and CDR2: MNHNS and SASEGT. CDR3 in amino acids: CASRSGTGGGYTF. The CDR3 bases are TGTGCCAGCAGGTCCGGGACAGGTGGAGGCTACACCTTC.

V usage is TRBV7-2 and J usage is TRBJ2-1; D not certain. The CDR3 runs to 12 residues. Germline assignment: CDR1 SGHTA and CDR2 FQGNSA. Trimming took 5 bases from V and 5 from J, leaving 7 bases between them. The CDR3: CASSAPNNEQFF. CDR3 nucleotides: TGTGCCAGCAGCGCCCCTAACAATGAGCAGTTCTTC.

This sequence joins TRBV13 and TRBJ2-7; 8 bases map to TRBD1. In germline, CDR1 is PRHDT, CDR2 FYEKMQ (reference sequence). The CDR3 contains 15 residues. Germline trimming cut 5 bases from V and 2 bases from J; bases unmatched to any gene: 8. CDR3 coding DNA: TGTGCCAGCAGCCCCGGACAGGGTCCGACCTACGAGCAGTACTTC. The encoded protein is CASSPGQGPTYEQYF.

The table lists this clone with a count of one. The V call is TRBV27, the J call TRBJ2-7; 8 positions agree with TRBD1. This CDR3 contains 14 residues. Trimming took 2 bases from V and 2 from J; bases not matched to a gene: 2. CDR1 and CDR2 from the germline V gene are MNHEY and SMNVEV (reference sequence). For the CDR3, the DNA is TGTGCCAGCAGTTTACAGGGGGCGGCCTACGAGCAGTACTTC. The encoded protein is CASSLQGAAYEQYF.

In this sample, this clone turned up once. The genes are TRBV19 and TRBJ2-7, with 11 bases matching TRBD2. The CDR3 covers 15 residues. Unmatched junction bases numbered 11, after V lost 6 bases and J lost 7 bases. Germline V lookup: CDR1 LNHDA, CDR2 SQIVND (reference sequence). Here the CDR3 reads CASRAGLAELGEQYF. The CDR3 coding sequence is TGTGCCAGTAGGGCGGGACTAGCGGAGCTTGGGGAGCAGTACTTC.

CDR3 coding DNA: TGTGCCAGCAGCCCAGGGGGCCAGCGGGCCTATGGCTACACCTTC. Its protein is CASSPGGQRAYGYTF. The chain recombines TRBV7-9 with TRBJ1-2, with 8 bases fitting TRBD1. The germline V gene encodes CDR1 SEHNR and CDR2 FQNEAQ (reference sequence). V shed 5 bases, J shed 4 bases, and the junction held 9 bases outside the gene matches. This CDR3 has 15 residues.

The chain links TRBV9 to TRBJ2-5, with 7 bases lining up with TRBD2. V was pared by 0 bases and J by 5 bases, with 7 bases of the junction left unmatched. The CDR3 length is 15 residues. CDR1 and CDR2 (germline): SGDLS, YYNGEE. CDR3 loop: CASSVAGGLRETQYF. CDR3 DNA: TGTGCCAGCAGCGTAGCGGGGGGACTTAGGGAGACCCAGTACTTC.

The chain uses TRBV27 and TRBJ2-2; TRBD1 matches 7 bases. There are 19 residues in the CDR3. Germline CDR1 is MNHEY and CDR2 is SMNVEV (reference sequence). Trimming removed 1 base from V and 0 bases from J; junction bases left unmatched: 11. The CDR3 nucleotides read TGTGCCAGCAGTTTATGGGGCAGGCCCAGGGGGTCGAACACCGGGGAGCTGTTTTTT. Protein sequence: CASSLWGRPRGSNTGELFF.

The rearrangement uses TRBV11-3 and TRBJ2-3; 16 bases match TRBD2. Germline V lookup: CDR1 SGHNT, CDR2 YENEEA. The CDR3 runs to 17 residues. The V and J ends lost 5 bases and 5 bases, in that order; junction bases with no gene match: 7. The CDR3 is CASSPGTSGGAQDTQYF. Written as DNA, the CDR3 is TGTGCCAGCAGCCCCGGGACTAGCGGGGGGGCCCAAGATACGCAGTATTTT.